The 6 T cell receptor beta chains in this list originate from one sample, sequenced in a study of a mutant IDH1 vaccine in newly diagnosed glioma. Generated by immunoSEQ multiplex PCR, the TCRdb table keeps only in-frame clones and is missing some. The sample lists around 41,000 clones, 60% to 85% occurring once. No antigen has been identified for these receptors. Time point in this sample: week 23, last vaccination. Vaccination comprised doses that each held 300 ug of mutant IDH1 20-mer peptide, plus topical imiquimod. The specimen was PBMCs, collected from a glioma patient whose treatment included an IDH1 peptide vaccine. The receptors come from a woman in her thirties or forties with glioma. Some clones in this sample may be carry-over from other donors' samples.

This clone was recorded once. The rearrangement links TRBV7-2 to TRBJ2-2, with 7 nucleotides matching TRBD1. The germline CDR1 and CDR2 sequences are SGHTA and FQGNSA. The CDR3 runs to 14 residues. J lost 3 bases, V lost 5 bases, and 3 bases had no gene match. CDR3: CASSGQVYTGELFF. DNA of the CDR3: TGTGCCAGCAGCGGACAGGTCTACACCGGGGAGCTGTTTTTT.

This rearrangement joins TRBV6-6 to TRBJ2-5; D gene uncertain. V was clipped by 5 bases and J by 7 bases, with 14 bases between them. This CDR3 comprises 13 residues. Germline CDR1 reads MNHNY; CDR2 reads SVGAGI (reference sequence). The CDR3 DNA reads TGTGCCAGCAGTCCCCAGAACAGCCTGACCCAGTACTTC. Protein sequence: CASSPQNSLTQYF.

This clone was seen a single time. The chain employs TRBV2 and TRBJ1-2, with TRBD1 matching over 7 bases. V gave up 5 bases and J gave up 4 bases; unmatched junction bases: 10. The CDR3 length is 15 residues. Germline loops: CDR1 SNHLY, CDR2 FYNNEI. This chain's CDR3 is CASSKGQANLYGYTF. As DNA, the CDR3 is TGTGCCAGCAGTAAAGGACAGGCCAACCTCTATGGCTACACCTTC.

This chain joins TRBV6-6 and TRBJ2-1; D unclear. CDR1 is MNHNY, CDR2 SVGAGI, per germline (reference sequence). This CDR3 contains 12 residues. V was cut by 6 bases and J by 5 bases, with 8 bases left in between. The CDR3 reads CASRDTHNEQFF. The CDR3 bases are TGTGCCAGCAGAGATACCCACAATGAGCAGTTCTTC.

This chain joins TRBV5-1 and TRBJ2-3, with D possibly being TRBD2 (6 bases). Germline V lookup: CDR1 SGHRS, CDR2 YFSETQ. CDR3 length: 16 amino acids. V dropped 4 bases and J dropped 5 bases, with 20 bases sitting between them. The CDR3 protein is CASSPSQGWGEDTQYF. The CDR3 region has the DNA TGCGCCAGCAGCCCTTCCCAGGGTTGGGGGGAAGATACGCAGTATTTT.

The V call is TRBV19, the J call TRBJ1-1; 7 bases are shared with TRBD1. Germline V gene data show CDR1 as LNHDA and CDR2 as SQIVND (reference sequence). V was pared by 6 bases and J by 3 bases, with 13 bases of the junction left unmatched. The CDR3 sequence is 16 residues long. The CDR3 DNA reads as TGTGCCAGTAGCCCCCCAATCAACAGGGGAGACACTGAAGCTTTCTTT. Protein sequence: CASSPPINRGDTEAFF.